One sample yielded the 16 T cell receptor beta chains listed below, sequenced in a study of identical twins. Each CDR3 protein gets one entry after TCRdb re-called the 5' RACE reads with MiXCR. The sample contains 1.5 million to 2 million distinct CDR3 sequences, around 29% of which appear only once. Sequenced material: cord blood. The receptors derive from a newborn girl in good health.

This clonotype was observed a handful of times. The chain recombines TRBV4-1 with TRBJ2-7; D is unclear. Germline CDR1 is MGHRA and CDR2 is YSYEKL. V lost 3 bases and J 6 bases, leaving 12 bases between the germline ends. There are 13 residues in the CDR3. The CDR3 DNA reads TGCGCCAGCAGCCACGTCCAGCCGGGCGAGCAGTACTTC. Protein sequence: CASSHVQPGEQYF.

This chain joins TRBV7-2 and TRBJ2-5, with 14 bases identical to TRBD2. Losses at the gene ends were 4 bases for V and 11 bases for J; bases not matched to a gene: 12. The CDR3 spans 16 residues. Per germline, CDR1 SGHTA and CDR2 FQGNSA. The CDR3 coding sequence is TGTGCCAGCAGCTGGGGACTAGCGGGAGCTTTTCTTGAGCAGTACTTC. Its translation is CASSWGLAGAFLEQYF.

The CDR3 coding sequence is TGTGCCAGCAGACCGCGGGTCTACAATGAGCAGTTCTTC. Protein product: CASRPRVYNEQFF. The chain has TRBV6-1 and TRBJ2-1; TRBD2 might be the D (5 bases). This CDR3 spans 13 amino acids. Per the germline V gene, CDR1 is MNHNS and CDR2 is SASEGT. The V end was cut by 6 bases, the J end by 3 bases, with 9 bases between.

Remarks on this clonotype: An end of the junction differs from the germline gene, which may be a read error. The V and J genes are TRBV7-2 and TRBJ2-3, with D possibly TRBD2 on 6 matching bases. The CDR3 length is 16 residues. The germline V gene encodes CDR1 SGHTA and CDR2 FQGNSA. In nucleotides, the CDR3 is TGTGCCAGCAGCGCCCGGACTACTCCCCGCGCAGATATGCAGTATTTT. It is translated as CASSARTTPRADMQYF.

This clonotype has a handful of counts. CDR3 bases: TGCAGTGCTAGAAAGGGGAAGAATGAGCAGTTCTTC. The encoded protein is CSARKGKNEQFF. This rearrangement joins TRBV20-1 to TRBJ2-1, with D maybe TRBD1 (5 bases). V was pared by 2 bases and J by 7 bases, with 9 bases between. The CDR3 sequence is 12 residues long. In germline, CDR1 is DFQATT, CDR2 SNEGSKA (reference sequence).

The V and J genes are TRBV18 and TRBJ1-2; D is undetermined. The V and J ends lost 1 base and 8 bases respectively, with 14 bases between them. The CDR3 covers 14 residues. CDR1 is KGHSH and CDR2 is LQKENI in the germline V gene. In DNA form, the CDR3 reads TGTGCCAGCTCACCACTGTCTATGAATAACGGCTACACCTTC. Translation: CASSPLSMNNGYTF.

The chain joins TRBV9 to TRBJ2-1, with 11 bases aligning to TRBD2. The CDR3 contains 16 residues. V shed 2 bases, J shed 4 bases, and the junction held 5 bases outside the gene matches. Germline lookup yields CDR1 SGDLS and CDR2 YYNGEE. The CDR3 DNA reads TGTGCCAGCAGCGTCCTAGCGGGAGGCCCTTACAATGAGCAGTTCTTC. This translates into CASSVLAGGPYNEQFF. Supplemented by reference TRBV9 and TRBJ2-1, the full variable domain reads DSGVTQTPKHLITATGQRVTLRCSPRSGDLSVYWYQQSLDQGLQFLIQYYNGEERAKGNILERFSAQQFPDLHSELNLSSLELGDSALYFCASSVLAGGPYNEQFFGPGTRLTVL.

The V call is TRBV12-3 or TRBV12-4, the J call TRBJ2-2; 9 bases align to TRBD2. The CDR3 extends over 13 amino acids. Germline trimming cut 7 bases from V and 6 bases from J; bases unmatched to any gene: 3. DNA of the CDR3: TGTGCCAGCATTAAGCGGGAGGCCGGGGAGCTGTTTTTT. Protein sequence: CASIKREAGELFF.

The V call is TRBV5-1, the J call TRBJ2-7; D uncertain. The germline V gene has CDR1 SGHRS and CDR2 YFSETQ. V gave up 1 base and J gave up 7 bases, with 18 bases separating them. The CDR3 length is 15 residues. This CDR3 reads CASSLLGNFNNEQYF. CDR3 in DNA: TGCGCCAGCAGCTTGCTGGGGAACTTTAACAATGAGCAGTACTTC.

The V call is TRBV20-1, the J call TRBJ2-1, with no clear D. The ends were cut back, 2 bases at V and 5 bases at J, with 10 bases in the middle. The CDR3 extends over 13 amino acids. CDR1 and CDR2 from the germline V gene are DFQATT and SNEGSKA (reference sequence). The CDR3, as DNA: TGCAGTGCTAGAAGCCCAGTCCACAATGAGCAGTTCTTC. Translated, it gives CSARSPVHNEQFF.

This clonotype has more than one count but fewer than ten. V usage is TRBV20-1 and J usage is TRBJ1-4, with D possibly being TRBD1 (6 bases). CDR3 length: 17 amino acids. The germline CDR1 and CDR2 sequences are DFQATT and SNEGSKA (reference sequence). Trimming took off 5 bases at V and 8 bases at J, with 27 bases between the two ends. The CDR3 DNA follows: TGCAGTGCTTCCCCCTCGGACAGAAACGGAGGGGAAGAAAAACTGTTTTTT. As protein: CSASPSDRNGGEEKLFF.

The genes are TRBV6-1 and TRBJ2-7, with TRBD1 identical over 7 bases. This CDR3 spans 15 amino acids. V gave up 5 bases and J gave up 4 bases; unmatched junction bases: 11. Germline V CDR1 and CDR2: MNHNS, SASEGT. The CDR3 DNA follows: TGTGCCAGCAGTCCCTCGGACAGGTTACGATACGAGCAGTACTTC. The encoded protein is CASSPSDRLRYEQYF.

The chain recombines TRBV6-1 with TRBJ2-7, with D perhaps matching TRBD2 (5 bases). Trimming shortened V by 4 bases and J by 7 bases, and 20 bases separated the two germline ends. In germline, CDR1 is MNHNS, CDR2 SASEGT. This CDR3 spans 15 amino acids. The CDR3 region has the DNA TGTGCCAGCAGTGTTGAACTAGGTTCATACAATGAGCAGTACTTC. Translated: CASSVELGSYNEQYF.

About this clonotype: A much larger clone lies a single base off, so this may be a read error. The chain is built from TRBV4-2 and TRBJ2-1, with D possibly matching TRBD2 (5 bases). The last part of the DNA fits TRBJ2-7 better; the J call may be wrong. Per germline, CDR1 LGHNA and CDR2 YNFKEQ. The CDR3 consists of 15 residues. In nucleotides, the CDR3 is TGTGCCAGCAGCCAAGATGGACTCTCCTACAATGAGCAGTACTTC. Amino acids: CASSQDGLSYNEQYF.

The gene calls are TRBV14 and TRBJ2-1; 9 nucleotides match TRBD2. The V and J ends lost 1 base and 9 bases, in that order; junction bases with no gene match: 4. CDR1 is SGHDN, CDR2 FVKESK, per germline. The CDR3 is made up of 14 amino acids. This CDR3 reads CASSQGLAGREQFF. DNA for the CDR3: TGTGCCAGCAGCCAAGGCCTAGCGGGACGTGAGCAGTTCTTC.

The gene calls are TRBV11-2 and TRBJ1-2; no reliable D call. Trimming took off 3 bases at V and 10 bases at J, with 15 bases between the two ends. The CDR3 spans 13 residues. Germline V gene data show CDR1 as SGHAT and CDR2 as FQNNGV. The DNA of the CDR3 is TGTGCCAGCAGCTTGCTCCGACAAGGCGCCTACACCTTC. It is translated as CASSLLRQGAYTF.